This TCR beta chain was identified during a study of radiotherapy plus CTLA-4 blockade in lung cancer. The CDR3 has 14 residues. Looked up from germline, CDR1 is MDHEN and CDR2 is SYDVKM. V lost 6 bases, J lost 0 bases, and 6 bases lay in between. Clones were sequenced by immunoSEQ multiplex PCR, and TCRdb holds only the in-frame ones, with some missing. The sample includes approximately 98,000 clones, 75% to 90% of them seen just once. A word on this clone: What it recognizes is unknown.

Findings and caveats of the study: Early shifts in blood T cell clones, with interferon-beta, reportedly predicted response best. TCR clones of tumor origin grew in blood after radiotherapy plus ipilimumab.

The chain couples TRBV28 to TRBJ2-6; D possibly corresponds to TRBD2 (5 bases). This specimen consisted of peripheral blood, obtained from a patient treated with radiotherapy plus ipilimumab. The clonotype was recovered from a human donor with non-small cell lung cancer who had a partial response to radiotherapy plus ipilimumab. The CDR3 DNA reads TGTGCCAGCAGGAGGGCCTCTGGGGCCAACGTCCTGACTTTC. Protein sequence: CASRRASGANVLTF.